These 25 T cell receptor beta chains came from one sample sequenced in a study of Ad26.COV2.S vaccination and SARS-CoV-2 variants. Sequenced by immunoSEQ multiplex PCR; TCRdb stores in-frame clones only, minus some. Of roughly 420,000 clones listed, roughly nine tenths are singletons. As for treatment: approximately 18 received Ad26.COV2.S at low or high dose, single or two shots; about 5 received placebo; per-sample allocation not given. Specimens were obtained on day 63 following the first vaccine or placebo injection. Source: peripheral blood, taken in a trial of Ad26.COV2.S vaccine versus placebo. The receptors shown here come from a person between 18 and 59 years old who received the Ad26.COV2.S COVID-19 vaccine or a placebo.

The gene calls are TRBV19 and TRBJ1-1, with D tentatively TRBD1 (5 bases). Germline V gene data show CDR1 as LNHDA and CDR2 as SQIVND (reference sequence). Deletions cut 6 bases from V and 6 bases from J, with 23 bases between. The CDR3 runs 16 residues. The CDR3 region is CASRQPPAGGGPEAFF. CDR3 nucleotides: TGTGCCAGTAGACAACCTCCCGCCGGGGGTGGTCCTGAAGCTTTCTTT.

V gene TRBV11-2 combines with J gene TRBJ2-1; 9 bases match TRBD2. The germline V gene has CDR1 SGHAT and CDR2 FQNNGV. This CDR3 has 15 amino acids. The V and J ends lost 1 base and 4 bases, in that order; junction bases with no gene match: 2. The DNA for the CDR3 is TGTGCCAGCAGCTTAGGACTAGCGGAATACAATGAGCAGTTCTTC. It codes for CASSLGLAEYNEQFF.

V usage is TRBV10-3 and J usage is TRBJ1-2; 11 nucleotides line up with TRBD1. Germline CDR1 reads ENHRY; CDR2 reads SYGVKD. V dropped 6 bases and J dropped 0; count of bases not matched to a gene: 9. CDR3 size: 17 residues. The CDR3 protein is CAISGGTGGPSNYGYTF. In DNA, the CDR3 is TGTGCCATCAGCGGGGGGACAGGGGGACCCTCTAACTATGGCTACACCTTC.

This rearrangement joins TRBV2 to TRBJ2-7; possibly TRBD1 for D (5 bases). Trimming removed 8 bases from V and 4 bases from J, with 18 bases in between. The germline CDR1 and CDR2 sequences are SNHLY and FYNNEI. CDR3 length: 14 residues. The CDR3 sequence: CASLQDRWGYEQYF. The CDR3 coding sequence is TGTGCCAGCCTACAGGACCGCTGGGGTTACGAGCAGTACTTC. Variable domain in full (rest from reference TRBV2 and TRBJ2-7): EPEVTQTPSHQVTQMGQEVILRCVPISNHLYFYWYRQILGQKVEFLVSFYNNEISEKSEIFDDQFSVERPDGSNFTLKIRSTKLEDSAMYFCASLQDRWGYEQYFGPGTRLTVT.

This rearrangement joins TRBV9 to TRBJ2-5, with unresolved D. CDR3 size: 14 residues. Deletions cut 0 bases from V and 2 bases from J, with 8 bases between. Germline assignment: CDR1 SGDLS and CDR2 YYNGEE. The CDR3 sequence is CASSVVGLQETQYF. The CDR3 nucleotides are TGTGCCAGCAGCGTAGTTGGGTTACAAGAGACCCAGTACTTC.

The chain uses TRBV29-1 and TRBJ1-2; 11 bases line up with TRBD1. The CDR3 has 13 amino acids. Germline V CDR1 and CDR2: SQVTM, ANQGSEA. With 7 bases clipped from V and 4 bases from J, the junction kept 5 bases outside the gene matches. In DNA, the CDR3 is TGCAGCGGCTGGACAGGGGGCTTCTATGGCTACACCTTC. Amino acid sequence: CSGWTGGFYGYTF.

CDR3 sequence: CASSLPGTGPGEKLFF. The CDR3 DNA follows: TGTGCCAGCAGCCTCCCAGGAACAGGGCCGGGCGAAAAACTGTTTTTT. The gene calls are TRBV3-1 (or the pseudogene TRBV3-2) and TRBJ1-4, with D perhaps matching TRBD1 (6 bases). The CDR3 sequence is 16 residues long. Germline V gene lookup returns CDR1 LGHDT and CDR2 YNNKEL (reference sequence). The ends were cut back, 4 bases at V and 8 bases at J, with 20 bases in the middle.

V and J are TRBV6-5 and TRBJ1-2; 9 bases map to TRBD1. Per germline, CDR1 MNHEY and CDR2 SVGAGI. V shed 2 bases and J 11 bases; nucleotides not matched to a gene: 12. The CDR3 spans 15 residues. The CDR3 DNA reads TGTGCCAGCAGTTACATTCGGGACAGGGCCAATTTTTACACCTTC. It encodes CASSYIRDRANFYTF.

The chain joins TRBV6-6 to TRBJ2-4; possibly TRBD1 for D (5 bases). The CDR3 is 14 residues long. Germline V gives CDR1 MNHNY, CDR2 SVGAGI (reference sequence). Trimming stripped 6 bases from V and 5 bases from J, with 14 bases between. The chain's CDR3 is CASRQGFRENIQYF. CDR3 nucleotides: TGTGCCAGCAGGCAGGGTTTCCGAGAAAACATTCAGTACTTC.

Here the CDR3 reads CASSLVLGIAETQYF. The CDR3 bases are TGTGCCAGCAGCTTAGTTCTGGGGATTGCAGAGACCCAGTACTTC. The V and J genes are TRBV11-1 and TRBJ2-5; no clear D gene. CDR3 length: 15 residues. Per the germline V gene, CDR1 is SGHAT and CDR2 is FQDESV (reference sequence). V lost 1 base and J lost 4, with 13 bases in between.

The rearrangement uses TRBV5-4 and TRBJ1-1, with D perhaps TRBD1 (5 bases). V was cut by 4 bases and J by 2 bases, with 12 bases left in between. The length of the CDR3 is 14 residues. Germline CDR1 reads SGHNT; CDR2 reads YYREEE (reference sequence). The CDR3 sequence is CASSPGGENTEAFF. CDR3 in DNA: TGTGCCAGCAGCCCAGGAGGGGAAAACACTGAAGCTTTCTTT.

Here the CDR3 DNA reads TGTGCCAGTACTCCAACTTCTTGGGACAGCATCTATGGCTACACCTTC. It specifies CASTPTSWDSIYGYTF. This rearrangement joins TRBV19 to TRBJ1-2, with 7 bases fitting TRBD1. V lost 7 bases and J lost 4; bases outside the gene matches: 15. Germline V lookup: CDR1 LNHDA, CDR2 SQIVND (reference sequence). The CDR3 has 16 amino acids.

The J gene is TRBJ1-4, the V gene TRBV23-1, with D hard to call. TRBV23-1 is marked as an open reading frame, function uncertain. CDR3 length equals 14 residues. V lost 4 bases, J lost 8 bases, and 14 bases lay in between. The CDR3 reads CASSLMVRNEKLFF. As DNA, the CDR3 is TGCGCCAGCAGTCTAATGGTTCGGAACGAAAAACTGTTTTTT.

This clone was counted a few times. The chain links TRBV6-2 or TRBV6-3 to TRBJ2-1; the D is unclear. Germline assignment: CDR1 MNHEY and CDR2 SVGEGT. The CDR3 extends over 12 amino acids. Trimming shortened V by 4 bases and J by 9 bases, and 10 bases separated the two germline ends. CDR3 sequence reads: CASSLGRGEQFF. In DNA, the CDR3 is TGTGCCAGCAGTTTAGGCAGAGGTGAGCAGTTCTTC.

The CDR3, as DNA: TGTGCCACCAGTGATCCCAGCCCCGCGGGAGGGACAGATACGCAGTATTTT. Its translation is CATSDPSPAGGTDTQYF. J is TRBJ2-3 and V is TRBV24-1; 9 nucleotides match TRBD2. The CDR3 covers 17 residues. Germline CDR1 and CDR2: KGHDR and SFDVKD. The V and J ends lost 3 bases and 3 bases, in that order; junction bases with no gene match: 9.

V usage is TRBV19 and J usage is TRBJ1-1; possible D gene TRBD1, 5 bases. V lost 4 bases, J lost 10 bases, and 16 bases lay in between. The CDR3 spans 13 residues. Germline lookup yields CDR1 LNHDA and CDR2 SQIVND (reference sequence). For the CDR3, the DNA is TGTGCCAGTAGTACCTACAGGACCCAGGGAGCTTTCTTT. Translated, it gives CASSTYRTQGAFF.

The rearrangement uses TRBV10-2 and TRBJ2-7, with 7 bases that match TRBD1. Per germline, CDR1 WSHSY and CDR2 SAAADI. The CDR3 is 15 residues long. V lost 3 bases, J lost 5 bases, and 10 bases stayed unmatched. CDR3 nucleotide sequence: TGCGCCAGCAGTGAATTAAGAGGACAGGTTGACGAGCAGTACTTC. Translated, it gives CASSELRGQVDEQYF.

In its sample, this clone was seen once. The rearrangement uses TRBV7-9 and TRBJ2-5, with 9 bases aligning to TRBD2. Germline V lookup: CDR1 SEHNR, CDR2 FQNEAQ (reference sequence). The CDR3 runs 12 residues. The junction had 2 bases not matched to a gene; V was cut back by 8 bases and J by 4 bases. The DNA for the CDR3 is TGTGCCAGCGGACTAGCGAGAGAGACCCAGTACTTC. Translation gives CASGLARETQYF.

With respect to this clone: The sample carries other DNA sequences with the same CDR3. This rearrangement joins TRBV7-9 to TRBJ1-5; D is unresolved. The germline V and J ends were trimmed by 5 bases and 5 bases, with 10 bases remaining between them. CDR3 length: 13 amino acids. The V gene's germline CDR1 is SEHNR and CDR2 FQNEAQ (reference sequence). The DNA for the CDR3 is TGTGCCAGCAGCCGCGACGGGGATCAGCCCCAGCATTTT. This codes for CASSRDGDQPQHF.

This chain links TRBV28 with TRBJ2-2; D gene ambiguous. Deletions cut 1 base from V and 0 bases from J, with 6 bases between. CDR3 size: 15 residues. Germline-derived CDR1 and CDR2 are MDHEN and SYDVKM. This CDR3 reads CASSLSETNTGELFF. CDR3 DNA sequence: TGTGCCAGCAGTTTATCAGAGACGAACACCGGGGAGCTGTTTTTT.

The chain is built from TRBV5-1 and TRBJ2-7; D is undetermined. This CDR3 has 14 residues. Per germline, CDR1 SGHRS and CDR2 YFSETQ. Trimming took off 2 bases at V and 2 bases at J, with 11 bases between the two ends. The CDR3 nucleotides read TGCGCCAGCAGCTTCGACGGCGTCACCTACGAGCAGTACGTC. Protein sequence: CASSFDGVTYEQYV.

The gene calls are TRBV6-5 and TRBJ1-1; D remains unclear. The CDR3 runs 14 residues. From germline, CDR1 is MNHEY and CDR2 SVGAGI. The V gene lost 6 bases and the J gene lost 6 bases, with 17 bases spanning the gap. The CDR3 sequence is CASSTQLRHAEAFF. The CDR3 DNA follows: TGTGCCAGCAGCACCCAATTGAGACACGCTGAAGCTTTCTTT.

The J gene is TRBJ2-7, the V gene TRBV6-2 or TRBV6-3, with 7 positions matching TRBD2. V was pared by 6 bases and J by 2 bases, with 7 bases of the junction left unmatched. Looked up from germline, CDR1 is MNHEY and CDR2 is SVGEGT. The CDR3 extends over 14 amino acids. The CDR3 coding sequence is TGTGCCAGCAGCCGTGGGGGGGTACCCTACGAGCAGTACGTC. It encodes CASSRGGVPYEQYV.

As DNA, the CDR3 is TGTGCCAGCAGGGAGGGGGGACTAAACACCGGGGAGCTGTTTTTT. Its translation: CASREGGLNTGELFF. The rearrangement uses TRBV4-2 and TRBJ2-2; D may be TRBD2 (7 bases). Germline V gene sequence: CDR1 LGHNA, CDR2 YNFKEQ. This CDR3 comprises 15 residues. V was cut by 6 bases and J by 2 bases, with 13 bases left in between.

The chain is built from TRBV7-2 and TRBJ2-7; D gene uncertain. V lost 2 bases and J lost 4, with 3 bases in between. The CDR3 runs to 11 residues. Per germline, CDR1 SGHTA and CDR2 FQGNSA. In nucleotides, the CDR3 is TGTGCCAGCAGCTTATATTACGAGCAGTACTTC. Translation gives CASSLYYEQYF.